The 14 T cell receptor beta chains in this list originate from one sample, sequenced in a study of blood T cells in healthy people across ages. With a J-beta primer mix and a sample-barcoded 5' primer, a second PCR ran roughly 7 to 11 cycles. TCRdb reanalysed the 5' RACE reads using MiXCR and keeps one entry per CDR3 protein. The table shows about 1,500,000 distinct CDR3 sequences, with about 30% occurring only once. The sequenced material came from blood. The receptors derive from a woman in her 30s in good health.

Comment on this clonotype: Relative to the germline gene, one junction end is altered; a read error may explain this. This sequence joins TRBV7-3 and TRBJ2-1, with 8 positions matching TRBD1. The CDR3 has 15 amino acids. CDR1 and CDR2 from the germline V gene are SGHTA and FQGTGA. As DNA, the CDR3 is TGTGCCAGCAGCCCCGGACAGGGACCCTACATTGAGCAGTTCTTC. Translation: CASSPGQGPYIEQFF. Complete variable domain (other parts from reference TRBV7-3 and TRBJ2-1): GAGVSQTPSNKVTEKGKYVELRCDPISGHTALYWYRQSLGQGPEFLIYFQGTGAADDSGLPNDRFFAVRPEGSVSTLKIQRTERGDSAVYLCASSPGQGPYIEQFFGPGTRLTVL.

This clonotype has at least ten counts. The chain carries TRBV12-5 and TRBJ2-1, with D uncertain. Germline V gene lookup returns CDR1 LGHNT and CDR2 FRNRAP. This CDR3 region has 14 residues. The V end lost 7 bases, the J end lost 3 bases, and 13 bases lay between the germline ends. The CDR3 region is CASAKPAGYNEQFF. CDR3 in DNA: TGTGCTAGTGCCAAGCCCGCAGGCTACAATGAGCAGTTCTTC.

This clonotype showed up just a few times. The V call is TRBV29-1, the J call TRBJ1-2, with no clear D. V lost 8 bases, J lost 6 bases, and 13 bases lay in between. The germline V gene has CDR1 SQVTM and CDR2 ANQGSEA. The CDR3 runs 11 residues. The CDR3 DNA reads as TGCAGCCTTGCAGGCCTCGATGGCTACACCTTC. Residues: CSLAGLDGYTF.

The V gene is TRBV5-6, the J gene TRBJ1-2; TRBD1 matches at 8 bases. The CDR3 has 14 amino acids. Germline V gives CDR1 SGHDT, CDR2 YYEEEE. The V gene end was trimmed by 4 bases and the J gene end by 8 bases; junction bases not matched to a gene: 10. Here the CDR3 DNA reads TGTGCCAGCAGCCCCGACAGGGGTGTTAGGGGCTACACCTTC. This gives the protein CASSPDRGVRGYTF.

The chain has TRBV20-1 and TRBJ2-3; D assignment may be TRBD1 or TRBD2 (5 bases each). Trimming pared 5 bases from V and 8 bases from J, leaving 17 bases between. CDR1 is DFQATT and CDR2 is SNEGSKA in the germline V gene (reference sequence). This CDR3 comprises 13 residues. The CDR3 protein is CSAPGTSTTTQYF. CDR3 bases: TGCAGTGCTCCAGGGACGTCCACAACTACGCAGTATTTT.

This clonotype was found a few times. V usage is TRBV27 and J usage is TRBJ2-7; TRBD1 or TRBD2 may be the D gene (5 bases each). V was trimmed by 4 bases and J by 3 bases, leaving 16 bases between them. CDR3 length: 15 residues. CDR1 and CDR2 from the germline V gene are MNHEY and SMNVEV (reference sequence). The CDR3 protein is CASSSAPGPGYEQYF. CDR3 coding DNA: TGTGCCAGCAGTTCCGCGCCGGGACCGGGCTACGAGCAGTACTTC.

This clonotype was found a few times. The chain has TRBV10-3 and TRBJ2-3, with 7 positions matching TRBD2. V dropped 8 bases and J dropped 2; count of bases not matched to a gene: 4. CDR1 and CDR2 from the germline V gene are ENHRY and SYGVKD. The CDR3 contains 13 residues. In DNA form, the CDR3 reads TGTGCCATCCAACGGGAGGTCACAGATACGCAGTATTTT. Its translation: CAIQREVTDTQYF.

The V and J genes are TRBV15 and TRBJ1-4; no firm D call. The length of the CDR3 is 13 residues. V lost 1 base and J lost 4, with 4 bases in between. Germline V CDR1 and CDR2: LNHNV, YYDKDF (reference sequence). CDR3 nucleotide sequence: TGTGCCACCAGCAGAGCCCTTAATGAAAAACTGTTTTTT. Translated, it gives CATSRALNEKLFF.

In this sample, this clonotype turned up a few times. The gene calls are TRBV12-3 or TRBV12-4 and TRBJ1-5; the D is unclear. V lost 6 bases and J lost 5, with 11 bases in between. The CDR3 covers 13 residues. CDR3 region: CASSLFDDQPQHF. As DNA, the CDR3 is TGTGCCAGCAGCTTATTCGATGATCAGCCCCAGCATTTT.

This clonotype has more than one count but fewer than ten. The chain uses TRBV19 and TRBJ2-3; D is undetermined. Trimming left V 4 bases short and J 5 bases short, with 10 bases between. CDR3 size: 13 residues. Germline CDR1 is LNHDA and CDR2 is SQIVND (reference sequence). The CDR3 DNA sequence: TGTGCCAGTAGTAGAGCCCCCGGAGATACGCAGTATTTT. Amino acids: CASSRAPGDTQYF.

This clonotype was detected many times. The CDR3 spells CSASGGRGNEQFF. CDR3 in DNA: TGCAGTGCTAGCGGGGGCAGGGGAAATGAGCAGTTCTTC. V is TRBV20-1 and J is TRBJ2-1; the D call may be TRBD1 or TRBD2 (6 bases each). Per the germline V gene, CDR1 is DFQATT and CDR2 is SNEGSKA (reference sequence). V lost 3 bases to trimming and J lost 7 bases, with 13 bases between them. The CDR3 is 13 residues long.

This sequence joins TRBV12-3 or TRBV12-4 and TRBJ1-3, with D unresolved. This CDR3 region has 12 residues. Between the trimmed V and J ends, which lost 5 bases and 9 bases, there was a span of 11 bases. The CDR3 DNA sequence: TGTGCCAGCAGTCGGACTCAAGGCACCATATATTTT. Translating gives CASSRTQGTIYF.

There are a few counts of this clonotype. The genes are TRBV19 and TRBJ2-6; a weak D match, TRBD2 (5 bases). CDR3 length equals 17 residues. Germline CDR1 and CDR2: LNHDA and SQIVND (reference sequence). V was cut by 3 bases and J by 0 bases, with 12 bases left in between. The CDR3 nucleotides read TGTGCCAGTAGTATGGGATCGGGGAGCTCTGGGGCCAACGTCCTGACTTTC. Protein product: CASSMGSGSSGANVLTF.

The chain joins TRBV13 to TRBJ2-3; D may be TRBD1 or TRBD2 (6 bases each). V was shortened by 2 bases and J by 6 bases, with 18 bases between the two germline ends. The length of the CDR3 is 16 residues. Per germline, CDR1 PRHDT and CDR2 FYEKMQ (reference sequence). The DNA for the CDR3 is TGTGCCAGCAGCTTAATGGGGGCGCGGGGATTGGATACGCAGTATTTT. As protein: CASSLMGARGLDTQYF.